These 24 T cell receptor beta chains originate from one sample sequenced in a study of T-cell memory formation after mild COVID-19. TCRdb fed the 5' RACE reads into MiXCR, producing one record per CDR3 protein. The sample has 110,000 or so distinct CDR3 sequences; approximately 21% are singletons. Source material: PBMCs or a T cell subset sorted from them (not recorded which). The receptors shown here come from a man in his late teens or twenties who had mild COVID-19 (a few samples of this study predate the infection). Cell type and time point are not known.

The genes are TRBV5-1 and TRBJ2-7, with D perhaps TRBD1 or TRBD2 (5 bases each). V dropped 4 bases and J dropped 4 bases, with 18 bases sitting between them. Germline V CDR1 and CDR2: SGHRS, YFSETQ. This CDR3 is built from 15 residues. CDR3: CASSPTGTDGYEQYF. The DNA for the CDR3 is TGCGCCAGCAGCCCGACGGGGACGGACGGGTACGAGCAGTACTTC.

This clonotype was counted ten times or more. The V gene is TRBV7-9, the J gene TRBJ2-1, with TRBD2 matching 7 bases. V was clipped by 5 bases and J by 0 bases; unmatched bases: 7. Per germline, CDR1 SEHNR and CDR2 FQNEAQ (reference sequence). This CDR3 is 16 amino acids long. CDR3 DNA: TGTGCCAGCAGCACTCAGCGGGGTAGCTCCTACAATGAGCAGTTCTTC. It translates to CASSTQRGSSYNEQFF.

Many counts were recorded for this clonotype. This chain connects TRBV4-3 to TRBJ1-2, with 8 nucleotides matching TRBD1. This CDR3 region has 14 residues. CDR1 and CDR2 (germline): LGHNA, YSLEER. The ends lost 2 bases at V and 5 bases at J; junction bases unmatched: 4. The CDR3 region has the DNA TGCGCCAGCAGCCAAACCACAGGGGGGTATGGCTACACCTTC. Protein product: CASSQTTGGYGYTF.

A few counts support this clonotype. The chain employs TRBV7-2 and TRBJ1-2; unclear D gene. The ends were cut back, 4 bases at V and 5 bases at J, with 17 bases in the middle. From germline, CDR1 is SGHTA and CDR2 FQGNSA. This CDR3 is 15 amino acids long. CDR3 bases: TGTGCCAGCAGCTACCCGGGCGGCAGCGCATATGGCTACACCTTC. Its protein product is CASSYPGGSAYGYTF.

V and J are TRBV4-1 and TRBJ1-2; tentatively, D is TRBD1 (6 bases). The CDR3 has 15 amino acids. Trimming took off 4 bases at V and 2 bases at J, with 14 bases between the two ends. Germline CDR1 reads MGHRA; CDR2 reads YSYEKL. The CDR3 DNA is TGCGCCAGCAGCCTTGGGACAACCGGGAACTATGGCTACACCTTC. Translating it yields CASSLGTTGNYGYTF.

This clonotype was recorded a few times. The chain joins TRBV5-1 to TRBJ2-5; 7 bases agree with TRBD2. The CDR3 spans 16 residues. Germline CDR1 reads SGHRS; CDR2 reads YFSETQ. J gave up 4 bases and V 4 bases, and 13 bases lay outside the gene matches. In nucleotides, the CDR3 is TGCGCCAGCAGCCACCTCTGGGAGGGCCGGGGAGAGACCCAGTACTTC. Translation: CASSHLWEGRGETQYF.

This chain connects TRBV7-8 to TRBJ2-3; 13 bases match TRBD2. The CDR3 is 19 amino acids. In germline, CDR1 is SGHVS, CDR2 FQNEAQ. The V and J ends lost 1 base and 0 bases, in that order; junction bases with no gene match: 7. The CDR3 sequence: CASSLGTSGGPRSTDTQYF. As DNA, the CDR3 is TGTGCCAGCAGCTTAGGGACTAGCGGGGGCCCGCGTAGCACAGATACGCAGTATTTT.

This clonotype was found a few times. This chain joins TRBV29-1 and TRBJ2-5; the match to TRBD1 covers 8 bases. In germline, CDR1 is SQVTM, CDR2 ANQGSEA. V lost 7 bases, J lost 2 bases, and 9 bases stayed unmatched. The CDR3 contains 14 residues. The CDR3 DNA reads as TGCAGCGCCACGGGACAGGCGATTCAAGAGACCCAGTACTTC. It codes for CSATGQAIQETQYF.

This clonotype was recorded at least ten times. V and J are TRBV7-9 and TRBJ1-5; a weak D match, TRBD1 (5 bases). Germline loops: CDR1 SEHNR, CDR2 FQNEAQ (reference sequence). Trimming took 1 base from V and 3 from J, leaving 7 bases between them. This CDR3 region has 14 residues. In DNA form, the CDR3 reads TGTGCCAGCAGCTTAGAGGACACCAATCAGCCCCAGCATTTT. Translated: CASSLEDTNQPQHF.

A few counts support this clonotype. V and J are TRBV10-3 and TRBJ1-2; tentatively, D is TRBD1 (5 bases). Trimming left V 0 bases short and J 6 bases short, with 14 bases between. Germline values: CDR1 ENHRY, CDR2 SYGVKD. The CDR3 is 15 amino acids. The CDR3 here is CAISESIGAPNGYTF. Here the CDR3 DNA reads TGTGCCATCAGTGAGTCGATAGGGGCGCCGAATGGCTACACCTTC.

The chain combines TRBV6-5 with TRBJ2-7; 9 positions match TRBD1. This CDR3 is 15 amino acids long. J gave up 6 bases and V 6 bases, and 12 bases lay outside the gene matches. Germline V lookup: CDR1 MNHEY, CDR2 SVGAGI. Here the CDR3 reads CASSIQGALLSEQYF. CDR3 coding DNA: TGTGCCAGCAGCATACAGGGGGCCCTACTGAGCGAGCAGTACTTC.

The chain has TRBV4-3 and TRBJ1-1; D not resolved. V was clipped by 1 base and J by 4 bases, with 16 bases between them. The CDR3 loop spans 16 amino acids. CDR1 and CDR2 from the germline V gene are LGHNA and YSLEER. The CDR3 spells CASSQVRFGSGTEAFF. The CDR3 bases are TGCGCCAGCAGCCAAGTAAGGTTCGGGTCTGGCACTGAAGCTTTCTTT.

This clonotype occurred a few times. The CDR3 DNA sequence: TGCGCCAGCAGCCAAGATTCCCCCTACGAGCAGTACTTC. Amino acids: CASSQDSPYEQYF. The chain recombines TRBV4-1 with TRBJ2-7; no reliable D call. Between the trimmed V and J ends, which lost 0 bases and 2 bases, there was a span of 5 bases. Germline-derived CDR1 and CDR2 are MGHRA and YSYEKL. The CDR3 extends over 13 amino acids.

V gene TRBV6-5 combines with J gene TRBJ2-7; no firm D call. This CDR3 spans 13 amino acids. Trimming cost V 0 bases and J 5 bases, with 8 bases left between them. From germline, CDR1 is MNHEY and CDR2 SVGAGI. The CDR3 loop is CASSYSQANEQYF. CDR3 bases: TGTGCCAGCAGTTACTCGCAGGCCAACGAGCAGTACTTC.

This clonotype was seen once. The genes are TRBV5-6 and TRBJ2-7; weak D call: TRBD1 (5 bases). Germline values: CDR1 SGHDT, CDR2 YYEEEE. The CDR3 consists of 17 residues. Trimming took 1 base from V and 4 from J, leaving 21 bases between them. The CDR3 region is CASSLTGSMSNLYEQYV. As DNA, the CDR3 is TGTGCCAGCAGCTTGACAGGTTCCATGTCCAATCTTTACGAGCAGTACGTC.

The chain uses TRBV6-1 and TRBJ1-1; D gene ambiguous. V was trimmed by 4 bases and J by 5 bases, leaving 5 bases between them. The CDR3 is 11 amino acids. Germline lookup yields CDR1 MNHNS and CDR2 SASEGT. This CDR3 is CASSGSTEAFF. DNA of the CDR3: TGTGCCAGCAGTGGTTCTACTGAAGCTTTCTTT.

V and J are TRBV7-2 and TRBJ2-1; unclear D gene. Germline values: CDR1 SGHTA, CDR2 FQGNSA. V was clipped by 5 bases and J by 0 bases, with 14 bases between them. The CDR3 spans 16 residues. The CDR3 coding sequence is TGTGCCAGCAGCCGGCGGTGGGAAAGCTCCTACAATGAGCAGTTCTTC. Translation: CASSRRWESSYNEQFF.

The chain employs TRBV6-5 and TRBJ2-3, with D possibly called TRBD1 or TRBD2 (5 bases each). Germline V lookup: CDR1 MNHEY, CDR2 SVGAGI. This CDR3 spans 11 amino acids. Between the trimmed V and J ends, which lost 6 bases and 4 bases, there was a span of 5 bases. CDR3 protein: CASRGADTQYF. CDR3 DNA sequence: TGTGCCAGCAGGGGGGCAGATACGCAGTATTTT.

The chain carries TRBV6-2 or TRBV6-3 and TRBJ1-3; 7 nucleotides match TRBD1. Germline CDR1 reads MNHEY; CDR2 reads SVGEGT. With 6 bases clipped from V and 2 bases from J, the junction kept 7 bases outside the gene matches. This CDR3 contains 15 residues. As DNA, the CDR3 is TGTGCCAGCAGCTCCGGACAGGCCGCTGGAAACACCATATATTTT. It is translated as CASSSGQAAGNTIYF.

There are many counts of this clonotype. The chain is built from TRBV7-3 and TRBJ2-1; 8 positions agree with TRBD2. Germline V gene sequence: CDR1 SGHTA, CDR2 FQGTGA. V was pared by 7 bases and J by 0 bases, with 2 bases of the junction left unmatched. CDR3 length: 14 residues. The CDR3 region has the DNA TGTGCCAGCACGGCGGGGGGCTCCTACAATGAGCAGTTCTTC. It yields the protein CASTAGGSYNEQFF.

The chain employs TRBV6-6 and TRBJ2-5, with D uncertain. Trimming shortened V by 6 bases and J by 1 base, and 9 bases separated the two germline ends. CDR3 length: 13 residues. CDR1 MNHNY and CDR2 SVGAGI come from the germline V gene (reference sequence). CDR3 protein: CASRNWVQETQYF. The CDR3 bases are TGTGCCAGCAGAAACTGGGTCCAAGAGACCCAGTACTTC.

The CDR3 loop is CATSPDRSNTEAFF. The CDR3 DNA reads TGTGCCACCAGCCCGGACAGATCGAACACTGAAGCTTTCTTT. This rearrangement joins TRBV15 to TRBJ1-1; perhaps TRBD1 as D (6 bases). The CDR3 has 14 residues. Germline assignment: CDR1 LNHNV and CDR2 YYDKDF (reference sequence). The germline V and J ends were trimmed by 5 bases and 1 base, with 11 bases remaining between them.

This clonotype was recorded a few times. CDR3 amino acids: CASSFGGLNEQFF. CDR3 bases: TGTGCCAGCAGCTTCGGGGGTTTGAATGAGCAGTTCTTC. V gene TRBV5-4 combines with J gene TRBJ2-1; TRBD2 might be the D (6 bases). With 2 bases removed from V and 7 bases from J, the gap between germline ends came to 10 bases. The CDR3 is 13 amino acids. The germline gives CDR1 SGHNT, CDR2 YYREEE (reference sequence).

This clonotype was found a few times. The chain joins TRBV15 to TRBJ1-1; 7 bases line up with TRBD1. The junction had 9 bases not matched to a gene; V was cut back by 1 base and J by 1 base. The germline V gene has CDR1 LNHNV and CDR2 YYDKDF (reference sequence). CDR3 length: 17 residues. For the CDR3, the DNA is TGTGCCACCAGCAGAGGTCCAGGGGACAGAGGGAACACTGAAGCTTTCTTT. Amino acid sequence: CATSRGPGDRGNTEAFF.